The clone carrying this T cell receptor beta chain has only one observation. The sample belongs to a study of CD8 T cells in Susac syndrome. Background on the study: Clinical remission applied to 8 or 9 sequenced Susac syndrome patients, and about six had active disease.

RNA in amounts of roughly 0.5 to 1 ug was reverse transcribed with random hexamers. A single record per CDR3 protein comes from TCRdb applying MiXCR to the immunoSEQ multiplex PCR reads. The sample lists around 200,000 distinct CDR3 sequences, just under 95% occurring once. Diagnostic criteria defined recently for definite or probable disease were met by the Susac syndrome patients. The CDR3 consists of 16 residues. Germline CDR1 LGHNA, CDR2 YSLEER. Trimming cost V 6 bases and J 4 bases, with 18 bases left between them. The clonotype originates from a human donor with Susac syndrome. The chain recombines TRBV4-3 with TRBJ1-4; D may be TRBD1 (5 bases). The sample taken for sequencing was CD4+ T cells from PBMCs. The CDR3 loop is CASSHGEGSFNEKLFF. DNA of the CDR3: TGCGCCAGCAGTCACGGCGAGGGGAGCTTTAATGAAAAACTGTTTTTT.